What follows describes a single T cell receptor (beta chain). It lacks a known antigen. There are no base qualities to consult, and no much larger clone falls within one base. The data belong to a study of Ad26.COV2.S vaccination and SARS-CoV-2 variants (dated by TCRdb to the early 2020s). For context, the study as a whole: Donors in the vaccine arm were drawn from COV1001, a phase I-IIa trial of Ad26.COV2.S in healthy adults that was multicentre, randomized, double-blind and placebo-controlled. Throughout the experiments and outcome assessment, investigators stayed blinded to trial group allocation. Sequencing of the TCRbeta repertoire served to evaluate the specificity and breadth of SARS-CoV-2-reactive T cell receptors following Ad26.COV2.S vaccination. Dosing of Ad26.COV2.S was intramuscular, at either 5x10^10 or 1x10^11 viral particles, delivered as one shot or as two shots spaced 56 days apart. Trial participants were randomized into five groups of five: low-dose or high-dose Ad26.COV2.S given once or twice, or placebo on both occasions. A total of 32 samples were included in the TCR-sequenced set, comprising around 19 Ad26.COV2.S vaccine recipients, 5 placebo recipients and 8 SARS-CoV-2 convalescent individuals. The paper as a whole reports these results and caveats: Ad26.COV2.S recipients had higher spike-specific TCR breadth than placebo recipients (P = 0.0014). After vaccination, substantial breadth of spike-specific CD8+ and CD4+ T cell responses was reported. The authors noted that total T cell responses may have been underestimated by the TCR breadth and depth analyses. The study lacked the statistical power to compare responses across vaccine doses or regimens. Non-spike TCR breadth was comparable between vaccine and placebo recipients, consistent with the vaccine containing only spike.

The germline V gene (reference sequence) supplies CDR1 SGHNT and CDR2 YYREEE. Cut back by 4 bases and 1 base, the V and J ends lie 9 bases apart. From the cysteine up to the phenylalanine, the CDR3 has a length of 14 residues. The retained sequence is limited to the CDR3, 42 bases, with the frame set at the first base. TCRbeta CDR3 regions were sequenced with the immunoSEQ Assay. After extraction, genomic DNA underwent amplification by bias-controlled multiplex PCR, followed by high-throughput sequencing. Processing in the source paper ran as follows. To quantify the absolute abundance of each unique TCRbeta CDR3 region, sequences were collapsed and filtered. Usable DNA was measured by amplifying reference genes present in all nucleated cells, and TCRbeta template counts were normalized to that usable DNA to estimate T cell fraction. Repertoire TCRs were annotated as SARS-CoV-2-specific by exact matching of V gene, CDR3 amino acid sequence and J gene to a known reactive TCR set. MIRA supplied the reference SARS-CoV-2 TCR set, which was filtered for enrichment in COVID-19-positive ImmuneCODE repertoires so that public or cross-reactive TCRs were removed. Using the MIRA antigens, annotated TCRs were further analysed by specific ORF or by position within an ORF. Breadth was defined as the number of annotated unique rearrangements divided by the total number of unique productive rearrangements, and depth was defined as the summed frequency of the annotated unique rearrangements. TCR breadth was compared between groups using two-sided Wilcoxon rank-sum tests. In its TCRdb copy, this immuneACCESS table keeps in-frame sequences only and misses some clones. Where compared with another copy, unresolved V genes explain less than half of these, and the others have no known cause. For V, J and clone size, that table is used; D and trimming come from the DNA. The sample table records roughly 270,000 clones; around 87% of these occur just once. The ten biggest clones cover 3% to 4% of the sample.

The intended sense of this specimen's treatment or condition label: roughly 19 received Ad26.COV2.S at low or high dose, single or two shots; 5 received placebo; per-sample allocation not given. For vaccine and placebo recipients, the sequenced repertoires came from samples collected on day 63 after the first injection. Cohort 1b enrolled around 23 adults aged 18-55 years at a single site in Boston, USA, between 29 July and 7 August 2020. Ad26.COV2.S was a replication-incompetent adenovirus type 26 vector expressing a prefusion-stabilized SARS-CoV-2 spike protein from the original Wuhan strain. The rearranged segments are TRBV5-4 and TRBJ1-5; the D gene is unclear. Sequenced here: peripheral blood, sampled in a trial of Ad26.COV2.S vaccine versus placebo. The source is a person aged 18 to 59 who received the Ad26.COV2.S COVID-19 vaccine or a placebo. The CDR3: CASSVVGSNQPQHF. The bases are TGTGCCAGCAGCGTAGTCGGGAGCAATCAGCCCCAGCATTTT.